Here is one T cell receptor beta chain with its context. RNA transcripts gave rise to amplified TCR beta CDR3 regions. Primed by the HTBI set, a first-round RT-PCR was run on the TCR CDR3. MiXCR, run by TCRdb on the multiplex PCR reads, gives a single entry per CDR3 protein. The sample consists of hundreds of thousands of distinct CDR3 sequences, about two fifths of them appearing once. The data derive from a study of T cells in Graves' hyperthyroidism and ophthalmopathy. Diagnosis rested on symptoms, serum thyroxine and TRAb, thyroid ultrasound, and orbital computed tomography. The CDR3 spans 13 residues. V trimming: 1 base; J trimming: 9 bases; junction bases outside the gene matches: 2. The germline CDR1 and CDR2 sequences are MGHRA and YSYEKL.

The chain couples TRBV4-1 to TRBJ2-5, with 10 bases that match TRBD2. Sequences were obtained from blood. The TCR was taken from a man aged 18-30 years with Graves' hyperthyroidism. The CDR3 DNA sequence: TGCGCCAGCAGCCAAGTACTAGCGGGGTCCCAGTACTTC. Translation: CASSQVLAGSQYF.